A selection of T cell receptor beta chains follows, all from one sample in a study of response to subunit inactivated influenza vaccine. From the RT-PCR reads, TCRdb called clonotypes with MiXCR, one entry per CDR3 protein. The table records under 800,000 distinct CDR3 sequences, over 11% of them present only once. Here the sequenced sample was PBMCs from blood, taken 14 to 15 days before vaccination. These TCRs come from a man aged 50-60 years who received an inactivated influenza vaccine. CDR3s include the opening cysteine and the closing phenylalanine or tryptophan. A D gene is named only where the DNA matches it firmly.

>TRBJ1-6|TRBD1|TRBV5-1
CTSSLAGDSVNSPLHF
>TRBJ2-1|TRBD2|TRBV29-1
CSGARLAGRNEQFF
>TRBJ2-3|TRBD1|TRBV9
CASSDPGQGADTQYF
>TRBJ1-4|-|TRBV4-2
CASSQVARGEKLFF
>TRBJ2-5|-|TRBV6-2/TRBV6-3
CASSYGVAMDSHQETQYF
>TRBJ2-5|-|TRBV10-3
CAISENRETQYF
>TRBJ1-3|-|TRBV6-5
CASSYRVPPGVSGNTIYF
>TRBJ2-7|TRBD2|TRBV20-1
CSARVRRGSTYEQYF
>TRBJ1-3|-|TRBV3-1
CASSLTGNTIYF
>TRBJ1-2|TRBD1|TRBV12-3/TRBV12-4
CASSSQGARSYTF
>TRBJ2-5|-|TRBV4-1
CASSQEPREGTQYF
>TRBJ1-2|-|TRBV27
CASSFKGHYGYTF
>TRBJ2-5|-|TRBV28
CASSLRGAGQETQYF
>TRBJ1-1|-|TRBV5-1
CASSHQGTEAFF
>TRBJ2-3|-|TRBV15
CATSRGQAASTDTQYF
>TRBJ1-5|TRBD1|TRBV2
CATRGQGSNQPQHF
>TRBJ1-1|TRBD1|TRBV5-1
CASSLGQGAGAEAFF
>TRBJ2-7|-|TRBV7-9
CASSEGRNRQYF
>TRBJ2-1|-|TRBV27
CASSRAENEQFF
>TRBJ2-7|-|TRBV6-1
CASATGSSYEQYF
>TRBJ2-7|-|TRBV20-1
CSASGQASYEQYF
>TRBJ1-4|-|TRBV29-1
CSVVVSATNEKLFF
>TRBJ2-1|-|TRBV6-5
CASSYSKGGGVNEQFF
>TRBJ2-5|-|TRBV20-1
CSLSTDPRGDQYF
>TRBJ2-1|TRBD2|TRBV20-1
CSARDRAGGADEQFF
>TRBJ2-7|TRBD2|TRBV7-2
CASSLAGGPYEQYF
>TRBJ2-1|-|TRBV11-2
CASGWGGTSLGNEQFF
>TRBJ2-1|TRBD2|TRBV12-3/TRBV12-4
CASSHPELAGGEQFF
>TRBJ1-1|-|TRBV7-8
CASSLFGRNTEAFF